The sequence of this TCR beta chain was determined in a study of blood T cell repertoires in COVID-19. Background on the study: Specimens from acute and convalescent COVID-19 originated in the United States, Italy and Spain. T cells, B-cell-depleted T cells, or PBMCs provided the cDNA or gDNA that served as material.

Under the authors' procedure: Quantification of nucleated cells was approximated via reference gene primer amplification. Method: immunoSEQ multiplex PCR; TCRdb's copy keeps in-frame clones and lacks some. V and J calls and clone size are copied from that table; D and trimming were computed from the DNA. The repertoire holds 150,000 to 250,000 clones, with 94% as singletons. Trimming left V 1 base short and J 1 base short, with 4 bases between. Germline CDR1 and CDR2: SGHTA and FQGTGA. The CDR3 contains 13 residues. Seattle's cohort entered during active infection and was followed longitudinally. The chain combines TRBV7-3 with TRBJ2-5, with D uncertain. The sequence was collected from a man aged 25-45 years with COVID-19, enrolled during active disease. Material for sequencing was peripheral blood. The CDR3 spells CASSLNSQETQYF. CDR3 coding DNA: TGTGCCAGCAGCTTAAACAGCCAAGAGACCCAGTACTTC.